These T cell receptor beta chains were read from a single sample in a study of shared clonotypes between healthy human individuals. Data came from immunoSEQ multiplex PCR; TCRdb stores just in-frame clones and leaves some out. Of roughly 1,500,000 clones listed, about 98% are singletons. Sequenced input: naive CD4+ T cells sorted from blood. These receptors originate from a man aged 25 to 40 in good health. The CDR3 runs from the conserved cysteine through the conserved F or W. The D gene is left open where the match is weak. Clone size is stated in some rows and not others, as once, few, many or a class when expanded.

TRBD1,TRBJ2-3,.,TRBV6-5,CASSYARGNTDTQYF
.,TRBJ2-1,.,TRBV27,CASSLSIPHNEQFF
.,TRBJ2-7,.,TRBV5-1,CASSLPSYEQYF
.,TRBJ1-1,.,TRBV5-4,CALAPGVGTEAFF
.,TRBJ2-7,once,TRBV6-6,CASSWRTDYEQYF
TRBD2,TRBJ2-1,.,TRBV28,CASSTLAATSDEQFF
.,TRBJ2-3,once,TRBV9,CASSVGPSGGTDTQYF
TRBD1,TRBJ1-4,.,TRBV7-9,CASSTRQGEATNEKLFF
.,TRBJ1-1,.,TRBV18,CASSPSFLNTEAFF
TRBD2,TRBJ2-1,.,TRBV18,CASSPRLAVYNEQFF
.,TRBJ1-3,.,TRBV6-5,CASRPDSFSGNTIYF
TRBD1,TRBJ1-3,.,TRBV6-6,CASKQGAPRNTIYF
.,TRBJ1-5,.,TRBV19,CASRAPGAGGNQPQHF
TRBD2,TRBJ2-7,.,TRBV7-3,CASSFSGSHSYEQYF
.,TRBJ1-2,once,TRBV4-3,CASSQELRGSSYGYTF
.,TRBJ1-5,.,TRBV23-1,CASSIHRRNQPQHF
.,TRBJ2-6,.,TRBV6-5,CASLSWSGANVLTF
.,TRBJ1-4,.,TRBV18,CASSPLPADEKLFF
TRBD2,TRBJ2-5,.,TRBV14,CASSQVGRETQYF
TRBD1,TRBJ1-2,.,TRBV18,CASSLSGTGSGGYTF
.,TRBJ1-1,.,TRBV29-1,CSAGRAGKIATEAFF
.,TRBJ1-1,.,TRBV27,CASSPRFGYAFF
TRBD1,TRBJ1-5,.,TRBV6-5,CASSPNRGSNQPQHF
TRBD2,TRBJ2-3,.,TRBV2,CASSGGFAGGRVTQYF
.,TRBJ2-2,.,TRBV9,CASSAVGPGAETGELFF
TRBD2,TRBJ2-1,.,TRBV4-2,CASSQEGTKQFF
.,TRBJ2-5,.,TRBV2,CASGLNQETQYF
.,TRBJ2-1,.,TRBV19,CASSPVSYNEQFF
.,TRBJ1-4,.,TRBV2,CASEWEATNEKLFF
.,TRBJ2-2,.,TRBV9,CASSVAGANTGELFF
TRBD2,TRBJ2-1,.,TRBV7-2,CASSLWGTSGREQFF
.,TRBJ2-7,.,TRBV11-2,CASSLADGTYEQYF
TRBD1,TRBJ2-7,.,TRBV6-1,CASRKQGFEQYF
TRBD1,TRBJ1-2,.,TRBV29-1,CSVGTGGDYGYTF
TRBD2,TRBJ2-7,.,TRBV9,CASSVGISGTGSYEQYF
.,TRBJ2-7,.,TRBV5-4,CASSLFPAGAVGEQYF
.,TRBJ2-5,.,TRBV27,CASSSLIQETQYF
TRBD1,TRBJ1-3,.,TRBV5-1,CASSYVPGQRDSGNTIYF
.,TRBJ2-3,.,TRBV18,CASSPIPRFEHTDTQYF
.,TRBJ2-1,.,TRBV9,CASSVSSSSYNEQFF
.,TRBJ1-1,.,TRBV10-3,CAISDRGFTEAFF
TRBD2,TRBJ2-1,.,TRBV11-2,CASSRTSAHNEQFF
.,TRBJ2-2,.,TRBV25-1,CASGRWTGELFF
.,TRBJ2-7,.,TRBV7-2,CASSNLGIGYEQYF
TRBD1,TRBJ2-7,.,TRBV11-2,CASRKMGQGSYEQYF
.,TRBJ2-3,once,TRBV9,CASSVAEGALTDTQYF
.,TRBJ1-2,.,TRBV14,CASGRDADYGYTF
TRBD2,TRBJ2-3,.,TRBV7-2,CASSLLAGGPDTQYF
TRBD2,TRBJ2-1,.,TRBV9,CASSGTGLAGFNEQFF
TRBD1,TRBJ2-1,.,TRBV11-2,CASSDRGSNNEQFF
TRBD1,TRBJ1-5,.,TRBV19,CASSISGGRHQPQHF
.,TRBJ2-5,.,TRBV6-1,CATKETQYF
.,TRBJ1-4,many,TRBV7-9,CASSLTGTDEKLFF
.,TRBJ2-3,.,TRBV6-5,CASSRDIFTDTQYF
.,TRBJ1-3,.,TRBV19,CASSVRVATTGNTIYF
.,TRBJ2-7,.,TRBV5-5,CASSLVGPTYEQYF